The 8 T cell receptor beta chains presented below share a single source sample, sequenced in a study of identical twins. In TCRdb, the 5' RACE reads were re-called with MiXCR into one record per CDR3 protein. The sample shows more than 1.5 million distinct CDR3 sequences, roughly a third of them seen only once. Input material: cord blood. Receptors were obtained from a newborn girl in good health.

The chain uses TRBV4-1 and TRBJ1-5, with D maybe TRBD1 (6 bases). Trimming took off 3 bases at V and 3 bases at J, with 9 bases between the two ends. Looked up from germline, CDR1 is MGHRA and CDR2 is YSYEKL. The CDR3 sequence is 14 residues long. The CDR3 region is CASSHNRVNQPQHF. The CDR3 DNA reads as TGCGCCAGCAGCCACAACAGGGTCAATCAGCCCCAGCATTTT.

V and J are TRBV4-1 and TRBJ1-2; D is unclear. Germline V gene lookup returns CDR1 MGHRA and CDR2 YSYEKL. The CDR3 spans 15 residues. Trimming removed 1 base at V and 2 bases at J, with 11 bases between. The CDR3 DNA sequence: TGCGCCAGCAGCCAAGTCGGGTCCGGGAACTATGGCTACACCTTC. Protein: CASSQVGSGNYGYTF.

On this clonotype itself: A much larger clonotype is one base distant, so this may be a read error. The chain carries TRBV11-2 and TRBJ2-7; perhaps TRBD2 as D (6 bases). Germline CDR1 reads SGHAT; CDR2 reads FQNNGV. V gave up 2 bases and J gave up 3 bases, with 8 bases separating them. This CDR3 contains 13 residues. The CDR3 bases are TGTGCCAGCAGCTTAAGGGACTTCTACGAGCAGTACTTC. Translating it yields CASSLRDFYEQYF.

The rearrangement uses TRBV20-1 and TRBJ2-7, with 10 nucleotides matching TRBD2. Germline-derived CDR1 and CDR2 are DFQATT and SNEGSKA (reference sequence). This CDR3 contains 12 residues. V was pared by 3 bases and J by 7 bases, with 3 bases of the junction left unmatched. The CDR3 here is CSASGGLAEQYF. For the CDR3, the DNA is TGCAGTGCTAGTGGGGGACTAGCGGAGCAGTACTTC.

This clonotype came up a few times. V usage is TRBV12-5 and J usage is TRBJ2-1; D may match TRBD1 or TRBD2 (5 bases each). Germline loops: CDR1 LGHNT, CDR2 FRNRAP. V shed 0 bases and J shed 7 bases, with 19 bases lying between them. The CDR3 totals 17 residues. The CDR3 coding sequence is TGTGCTAGTGGTTTGGTACAGAGCCGGGACGCGCCAAATGAGCAGTTCTTC. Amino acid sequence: CASGLVQSRDAPNEQFF.

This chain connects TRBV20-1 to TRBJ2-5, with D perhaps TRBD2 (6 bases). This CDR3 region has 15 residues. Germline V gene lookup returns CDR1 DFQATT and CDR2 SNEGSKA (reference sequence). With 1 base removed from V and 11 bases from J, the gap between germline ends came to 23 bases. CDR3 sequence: CSARAWRGSYNEQYF. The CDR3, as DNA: TGCAGTGCTAGAGCCTGGAGGGGTTCCTACAATGAGCAGTACTTC.

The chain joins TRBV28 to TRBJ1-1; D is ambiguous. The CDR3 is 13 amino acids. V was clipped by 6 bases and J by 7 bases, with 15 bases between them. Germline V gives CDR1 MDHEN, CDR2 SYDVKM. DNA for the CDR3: TGTGCCAGCAGCCTTAACGACGGGTTTGAAGCTTTCTTT. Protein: CASSLNDGFEAFF.

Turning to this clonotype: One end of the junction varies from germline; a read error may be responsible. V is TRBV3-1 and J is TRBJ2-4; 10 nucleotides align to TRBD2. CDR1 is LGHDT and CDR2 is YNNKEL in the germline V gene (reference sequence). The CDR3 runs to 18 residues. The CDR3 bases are TGTGCCAGCAGCCCGAAGTCGACTAGCGGGTCATTTAAAAACATTCGGTACTTC. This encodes CASSPKSTSGSFKNIRYF.